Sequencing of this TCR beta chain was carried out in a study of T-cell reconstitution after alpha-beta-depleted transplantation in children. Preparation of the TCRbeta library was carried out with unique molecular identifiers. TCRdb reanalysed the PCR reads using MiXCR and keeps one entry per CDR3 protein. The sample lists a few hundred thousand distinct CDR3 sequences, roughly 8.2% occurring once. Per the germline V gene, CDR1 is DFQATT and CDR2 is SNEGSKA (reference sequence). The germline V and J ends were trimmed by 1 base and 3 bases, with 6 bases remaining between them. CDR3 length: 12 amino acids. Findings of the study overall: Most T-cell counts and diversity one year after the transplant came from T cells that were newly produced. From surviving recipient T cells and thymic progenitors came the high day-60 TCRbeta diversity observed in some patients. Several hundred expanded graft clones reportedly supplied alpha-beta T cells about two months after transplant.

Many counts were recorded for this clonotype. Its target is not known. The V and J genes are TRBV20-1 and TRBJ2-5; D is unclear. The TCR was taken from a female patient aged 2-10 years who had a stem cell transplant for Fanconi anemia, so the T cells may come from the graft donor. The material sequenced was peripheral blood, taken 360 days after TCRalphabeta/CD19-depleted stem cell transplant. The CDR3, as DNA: TGCAGTGCTAGAGGAGTAGAAGAGACCCAGTACTTC. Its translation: CSARGVEETQYF.